Following are 12 T cell receptor beta chains from one sample sequenced in a study of cytomegalovirus exposure and HLA in healthy donors. Amplification used 60 Vbeta primers and 13 Jbeta primers. The table came from immunoSEQ multiplex PCR; TCRdb's copy has only in-frame clones and leaves some out. Of roughly 150,000 clones in the sample, around 66% were seen once. The sequenced material came from PBMCs. The receptors stem from a woman aged 25 to 39 in good health and CMV-seropositive.

V usage is TRBV18 and J usage is TRBJ2-7; TRBD2 agrees at 9 bases. Unmatched junction bases numbered 0, after V lost 3 bases and J lost 3 bases. Germline assignment: CDR1 KGHSH and CDR2 LQKENI. The CDR3 contains 13 residues. CDR3 sequence reads: CASSPTSGYEQYF. The CDR3 DNA reads as TGTGCCAGCTCACCGACTAGCGGCTACGAGCAGTACTTC.

The sample holds one count of this clone. The chain carries TRBV6-1 and TRBJ1-2; D is possibly TRBD1 (5 bases). CDR1 is MNHNS, CDR2 SASEGT, per germline. The ends were cut back, 2 bases at V and 8 bases at J, with 18 bases in the middle. The CDR3 totals 15 residues. CDR3 nucleotides: TGTGCCAGCAGTGAAATATATGACAGCCCTCGGGGCTACACCTTC. This gives the protein CASSEIYDSPRGYTF.

In this sample, this clone turned up a few times. The chain employs TRBV27 and TRBJ2-7; 7 nucleotides match TRBD2. V was clipped by 6 bases and J by 4 bases; unmatched bases: 9. CDR3 length: 14 residues. Germline CDR1 MNHEY, CDR2 SMNVEV (reference sequence). The CDR3 reads CASRPISGFYEQYF. In DNA, the CDR3 is TGTGCCAGCAGGCCAATTAGCGGGTTTTACGAGCAGTACTTC.

This chain links TRBV7-9 with TRBJ2-7, with TRBD2 matching over 8 bases. CDR1 and CDR2 (germline): SEHNR, FQNEAQ (reference sequence). This CDR3 spans 14 amino acids. Losses at the gene ends were 3 bases for V and 4 bases for J; bases not matched to a gene: 5. This CDR3 reads CASSFSGSRYEQYF. Here the CDR3 DNA reads TGTGCCAGCAGCTTCAGCGGGAGTCGGTACGAGCAGTACTTC. Combining the CDR3 with reference TRBV7-9 and TRBJ2-7 gives the whole variable domain DTGVSQNPRHKITKRGQNVTFRCDPISEHNRLYWYRQTLGQGPEFLTYFQNEAQLEKSRLLSDRFSAERPKGSFSTLEIQRTEQGDSAMYLCASSFSGSRYEQYFGPGTRLTVT.

The chain joins TRBV6-5 to TRBJ2-3; tentatively, D is TRBD1 (5 bases). This CDR3 is 15 amino acids long. With 8 bases removed from V and 2 bases from J, the gap between germline ends came to 17 bases. Per the germline V gene, CDR1 is MNHEY and CDR2 is SVGAGI. The CDR3 is CASSFRAVLTDTQYF. CDR3 DNA sequence: TGTGCCAGCTCTTTCAGGGCAGTCCTCACAGATACGCAGTATTTT.

This chain joins TRBV5-1 and TRBJ2-1; no definite D call. There are 12 residues in the CDR3. V dropped 3 bases and J dropped 8 bases, with 9 bases sitting between them. CDR1 is SGHRS and CDR2 is YFSETQ in the germline V gene. The CDR3 protein is CASSSTRYEQFF. CDR3 in DNA: TGCGCCAGCAGCTCCACCAGATATGAGCAGTTCTTC.

The gene calls are TRBV2 and TRBJ2-6, with TRBD1 as a possible D gene (6 bases). The V gene lost 7 bases and the J gene lost 0 bases, with 16 bases spanning the gap. The germline V gene encodes CDR1 SNHLY and CDR2 FYNNEI. This CDR3 region has 17 residues. The CDR3: CASILDRLFSGANVLTF. Written as DNA, the CDR3 is TGTGCCAGCATTCTAGACAGGCTCTTCTCTGGGGCCAACGTCCTGACTTTC.

The genes are TRBV2 and TRBJ1-1; D possibly corresponds to TRBD1 (6 bases). The CDR3 length is 11 residues. CDR1 is SNHLY and CDR2 is FYNNEI in the germline V gene. The ends were cut back, 8 bases at V and 8 bases at J, with 12 bases in the middle. The CDR3 here is CASEGTTEAFF. The DNA of the CDR3 is TGTGCCAGCGAAGGGACAACCGAAGCTTTCTTT.

The CDR3 here is CASSETSVADTQYF. The DNA for the CDR3 is TGTGCCAGCAGTGAAACTAGCGTGGCAGATACGCAGTATTTT. The chain combines TRBV2 with TRBJ2-3, with TRBD2 matching over 7 bases. The germline CDR1 and CDR2 sequences are SNHLY and FYNNEI. CDR3 length: 14 residues. V lost 2 bases, J lost 4 bases, and 3 bases stayed unmatched. The full variable domain, in which reference TRBV2 and TRBJ2-3 provide the parts outside the CDR3, is EPEVTQTPSHQVTQMGQEVILRCVPISNHLYFYWYRQILGQKVEFLVSFYNNEISEKSEIFDDQFSVERPDGSNFTLKIRSTKLEDSAMYFCASSETSVADTQYFGPGTRLTVL.

The V gene is TRBV5-1, the J gene TRBJ2-1; 11 bases agree with TRBD2. The germline gives CDR1 SGHRS, CDR2 YFSETQ. CDR3 length: 19 amino acids. Trimming at V came to 2 bases and at J to 0 bases, leaving 10 bases not matched to a gene. The CDR3 bases are TGCGCCAGCAGCTTCTTAGCGGGAGGGGGGGTTAGCTCCTACAATGAGCAGTTCTTC. This sequence encodes CASSFLAGGGVSSYNEQFF.

This chain links TRBV18 with TRBJ1-5, with D perhaps matching TRBD1 (6 bases). Germline CDR1 KGHSH, CDR2 LQKENI. Trimming took off 3 bases at V and 4 bases at J, with 7 bases between the two ends. The CDR3 sequence is 13 residues long. For the CDR3, the DNA is TGTGCCAGCTCACCGGACAGAAATCAGCCCCAGCATTTT. Translating gives CASSPDRNQPQHF.

Of note for this clone: Other DNA sequences in this sample translate to the same CDR3. J is TRBJ2-7 and V is TRBV15; 7 positions match TRBD2. This CDR3 contains 14 residues. Trimming cost V 0 bases and J 2 bases; bases outside gene matches: 1. CDR1 and CDR2 from the germline V gene are LNHNV and YYDKDF (reference sequence). In DNA, the CDR3 is TGTGCCACCAGCAGAGATGCGGGAGCCTACGAGCAGTACTTC. Translating gives CATSRDAGAYEQYF.